This T cell receptor (beta chain) was observed in a study of CD8 T cell repertoires and HIV-1 epitope variants. Study information: The baseline condition was 1M T cells left uncultured.

As to this clone: Its antigen is unidentified.

TCR beta CDR3 was sequenced at survey depth on immunoSEQ. Data came from immunoSEQ multiplex PCR; TCRdb stores just in-frame clones and leaves some out. The repertoire holds under 5,500 clones, with approximately 71% as singletons. In germline, CDR1 is SGHDT, CDR2 YYEEEE. V gave up 6 bases and J gave up 4 bases, with 13 bases separating them. CDR3 length equals 14 residues. This sequence originates from a male donor with HIV. Input material: cultured CD8+ T cells derived from PBMCs. The chain combines TRBV5-6 with TRBJ2-2; D is possibly TRBD2 (6 bases). CDR3 in amino acids: CASTWGESTGELFF. The CDR3 coding sequence is TGTGCCAGCACCTGGGGGGAGTCCACCGGGGAGCTGTTTTTT.